The rows below give T cell receptor beta chains drawn from one sample of a study of blood T cell repertoires in COVID-19. Libraries were prepared by immunoSEQ multiplex PCR; TCRdb keeps only in-frame clonotypes and omits some of them. This table has roughly 280,000 clones, about nine tenths appearing once. Material for sequencing was peripheral blood. These receptors came from a man aged 40-49 years with active or convalescent COVID-19. Each CDR3 is given with its conserved first and last residue. D genes are given only for firm matches. Rows give clone size only sometimes, using once, few, many, or a class for an expanded clone.

d_call j_call v_call clone_size cdr3_nt cdr3_aa
NA TRBJ1-2 TRBV3-1/TRBV3-2 NA TGTGCCAGCAGCCCTCAACCGGACAGAGGTGGCTACACCTTC CASSPQPDRGGYTF
NA TRBJ2-3 TRBV5-1 NA TGCGCCAGCAGCGTGAGTAGTAGTGGAGGTGGCACAGATACGCAGTATTTT CASSVSSSGGGTDTQYF
NA TRBJ1-2 TRBV2 NA TGTGCCAGCAGTGTCGGGCAGGGGATAAGAGGCTACACCTTC CASSVGQGIRGYTF
NA TRBJ2-2 TRBV7-9 NA TGTGCCAGCATCGCGGGACGGGTCACCGGGGAGCTGTTTTTT CASIAGRVTGELFF
NA TRBJ2-1 TRBV18 NA TGTGCCAGCTCACCACTCGCTCGGGACAACTACAATGAGCAGTTCTTC CASSPLARDNYNEQFF
TRBD1 TRBJ1-6 TRBV4-1 NA TGCGCCAGCAGCCAACCAACAGGGGGCCCCCAGAAGCTCCACTTT CASSQPTGGPQKLHF
NA TRBJ1-4 TRBV28 NA TGTGCCAGCAGTTCGCAGGGGATAGCAACTAATGAAAAACTGTTTTTT CASSSQGIATNEKLFF
NA TRBJ2-7 TRBV5-4 NA TGTGCCAGCAGCTTACGGTTCTCCTACGAGCAGTACTTC CASSLRFSYEQYF
NA TRBJ1-2 TRBV12-3/TRBV12-4 NA TGTGCCAGCAGTTTTCTTTCCCCTTTTGGCTACACCTTC CASSFLSPFGYTF
TRBD1 TRBJ1-6 TRBV6-6 once TGTGCCAGCGCCCCGGGACAGGGCGATTCACCCCTCCACTTT CASAPGQGDSPLHF
NA TRBJ1-2 TRBV12-5 NA TGTGCTAGTGGCTACAGAACCTATGATGGCTACACCTTC CASGYRTYDGYTF
TRBD1 TRBJ2-7 TRBV6-5 NA TGTGCCAGCAGCCTTTCGACAGGGAAGCCCTACGAGCAGTACTTC CASSLSTGKPYEQYF
NA TRBJ1-2 TRBV24-1 NA TGTGCCACCAGTGACAGGACAGCCGACAACTATGGCTACACCTTC CATSDRTADNYGYTF
NA TRBJ1-5 TRBV28 NA TGTGCCAGCAGTTTATCCAGGTGGGATCAGCCCCAGCATTTT CASSLSRWDQPQHF
NA TRBJ2-7 TRBV5-5 NA TGTGCCAGCAGCTTGGCCGCTAGTAGGACCTACGAGCAGTACTTC CASSLAASRTYEQYF
NA TRBJ2-3 TRBV6-1 NA TGTGCCAGCAACGAACGGAGGGGGCTGCCAGATACGCAGTATTTT CASNERRGLPDTQYF
TRBD2 TRBJ2-7 TRBV5-6 NA TGTGCCAGCAGCTCGGGACTAGCGGCCTACGAGCAGTACTTC CASSSGLAAYEQYF
TRBD1 TRBJ1-6 TRBV28 once TGTGCCAGCAGTTTACCGACAGGGGGGGTTTCACCCCTCCACTTT CASSLPTGGVSPLHF
TRBD1 TRBJ1-1 TRBV7-9 NA TGTGCCAGCAGCTTAGCAGGGGGCGAGAACACTGAAGCTTTCTTT CASSLAGGENTEAFF
TRBD2 TRBJ2-5 TRBV7-3 NA TGTGCCAGCAGCCCATGGGGGGGGGTCCAAGAGACCCAGTACTTC CASSPWGGVQETQYF
NA TRBJ2-3 TRBV19 NA TGTGCCAGTAGTACTAGCGCTAGCACAGATACGCAGTATTTT CASSTSASTDTQYF
NA TRBJ2-2 TRBV24-1 NA TGTGCCACGATGGGACACCCTACCGGGGAGCTGTTTTTT CATMGHPTGELFF
TRBD2 TRBJ2-1 TRBV13 NA TGTGCCAGCAGCTTAGGACTAGCGGGTTACTCCTACAATGAGCAGTTCTTC CASSLGLAGYSYNEQFF
NA TRBJ2-3 TRBV5-1 NA TGCGCCAGCGGAGCCGGGACATTCGCAGATACGCAGTATTTT CASGAGTFADTQYF
TRBD2 TRBJ2-7 TRBV6-1 NA TGTGCCAGCAGTGAATTGGCGATAGCGGGAGTCTACGAGCAGTACTTC CASSELAIAGVYEQYF
NA TRBJ1-5 TRBV28 NA TGTGCCAGCAAGCGCAGGGCCCCCTCTCAGCCCCAGCATTTT CASKRRAPSQPQHF
TRBD2 TRBJ2-4 TRBV25-1 once TGTGCCAGCAGTGATCGACTAGCGGGAGAGGCGGACATTCAGTACTTC CASSDRLAGEADIQYF
NA TRBJ2-2 TRBV5-6 once TGTGCCAGCAGCTTGGGGCGGGTGCGTCGCACCGGGGAGCTGTTTTTT CASSLGRVRRTGELFF
TRBD1 TRBJ2-1 TRBV19 NA TGTGCCAGTAGTACCCCCGGGACAGGTCAAAATGAGCAGTTCTTC CASSTPGTGQNEQFF
NA TRBJ2-7 TRBV14 many TGTGCCAGCAGCCTAGACGGAGGGGGCGCCTACGAGCAGTACTTC CASSLDGGGAYEQYF
TRBD1 TRBJ1-4 TRBV4-2 NA TGTGCCAGCAGCCAAGATCCCACAGGGGGCGGGGGTGGTGAAAAACTGTTTTTT CASSQDPTGGGGGEKLFF
NA TRBJ1-3 TRBV3-1/TRBV3-2 few TGTGCCAGCAGCCAAAGGAGTCTTGCCTCTGGAAACACCATATATTTT CASSQRSLASGNTIYF
NA TRBJ2-1 TRBV2 NA TGTGCCAGCAGTGAAAATTCGGGGATTTACAATGAGCAGTTCTTC CASSENSGIYNEQFF
NA TRBJ1-1 TRBV2 NA TGTGCCAGCAGTGAGGGGTTGGGGCAGGGGAACACTGAAGCTTTCTTT CASSEGLGQGNTEAFF
TRBD2 TRBJ2-1 TRBV10-3 NA TGTGCCATCAGGGTAGCGGGGGGGAATGAGCAGTTCTTC CAIRVAGGNEQFF
NA TRBJ2-5 TRBV5-6 NA TGTGCCAGCAGCTTGAAAACTAGGATGGAGACCCAGTACTTC CASSLKTRMETQYF
TRBD1 TRBJ1-1 TRBV24-1 once TGTGCCACCAGGGGACAGGGGCCCGAAGCTTTCTTT CATRGQGPEAFF
NA TRBJ1-1 TRBV5-1 NA TGCGCCAGCAGTTTTGCAGGCACCACTGAAGCTTTCTTT CASSFAGTTEAFF
TRBD1 TRBJ1-4 TRBV7-9 NA TGTGCCAGCAGCCCCTCCGGGACAGGGAATGAAAAACTGTTTTTT CASSPSGTGNEKLFF
TRBD2 TRBJ2-7 TRBV4-1 NA TGCGCCAGCAGCCAAGATCCGGGGGGAAACTACGAGCAGTACTTC CASSQDPGGNYEQYF
NA TRBJ2-7 TRBV9 NA TGTGCCAGCAGCGTAGAGGCAGGGGCGGCTTACGAGCAGTACTTC CASSVEAGAAYEQYF
NA TRBJ1-1 TRBV5-4 NA TGTGCCAGCATTCAGAACACTGAAGCTTTCTTT CASIQNTEAFF
TRBD1 TRBJ2-3 TRBV24-1 NA TGTGCCACCAGTGATGCGACAGGGCGCACAGATACGCAGTATTTT CATSDATGRTDTQYF
TRBD1 TRBJ1-1 TRBV30 NA TGTGCCTGGAGGCTATGGACAGGGTCAAGAACTGAAGCTTTCTTT CAWRLWTGSRTEAFF
TRBD1 TRBJ1-6 TRBV2 once TGTGCCAGCACCCGTGACAGGGCGGGATCACCCCTCCACTTT CASTRDRAGSPLHF
NA TRBJ1-1 TRBV3-1/TRBV3-2 few TGTGCCAGCAGCCAAGAGGTAAGGGGCATCAGGAACACTGAAGCTTTCTTT CASSQEVRGIRNTEAFF
NA TRBJ1-5 TRBV28 NA TGTGCCACGGTGACTGGAGGGTATCAGCCCCAGCATTTT CATVTGGYQPQHF
NA TRBJ2-1 TRBV29-1 NA TGCAGCGTTGAAGATCTATTATGGAATGAGCAGTTCTTC CSVEDLLWNEQFF
NA TRBJ1-5 TRBV27 NA TGTGCCAGCAGTTCCAGGGGAGCTATTCAGCCCCAGCATTTT CASSSRGAIQPQHF
NA TRBJ1-6 TRBV5-4 NA TGTGCCAGCAGCTGGTCGGGTCGGGGCCGGGGGATTTCACCCCTCCACTTT CASSWSGRGRGISPLHF
TRBD1 TRBJ2-3 TRBV4-2 few TGTGCCAGCAGCCAAGGGGGACAGGGCACAGATACGCAGTATTTT CASSQGGQGTDTQYF
TRBD1 TRBJ2-7 TRBV28 NA TGTGCCAGCAGCCAGGACAGGACCTACGAGCAGTACTTC CASSQDRTYEQYF
NA TRBJ2-7 TRBV15 NA TGTGCCACCAGCTCACAAGGGGGGGGCGAGCAGTACTTC CATSSQGGGEQYF